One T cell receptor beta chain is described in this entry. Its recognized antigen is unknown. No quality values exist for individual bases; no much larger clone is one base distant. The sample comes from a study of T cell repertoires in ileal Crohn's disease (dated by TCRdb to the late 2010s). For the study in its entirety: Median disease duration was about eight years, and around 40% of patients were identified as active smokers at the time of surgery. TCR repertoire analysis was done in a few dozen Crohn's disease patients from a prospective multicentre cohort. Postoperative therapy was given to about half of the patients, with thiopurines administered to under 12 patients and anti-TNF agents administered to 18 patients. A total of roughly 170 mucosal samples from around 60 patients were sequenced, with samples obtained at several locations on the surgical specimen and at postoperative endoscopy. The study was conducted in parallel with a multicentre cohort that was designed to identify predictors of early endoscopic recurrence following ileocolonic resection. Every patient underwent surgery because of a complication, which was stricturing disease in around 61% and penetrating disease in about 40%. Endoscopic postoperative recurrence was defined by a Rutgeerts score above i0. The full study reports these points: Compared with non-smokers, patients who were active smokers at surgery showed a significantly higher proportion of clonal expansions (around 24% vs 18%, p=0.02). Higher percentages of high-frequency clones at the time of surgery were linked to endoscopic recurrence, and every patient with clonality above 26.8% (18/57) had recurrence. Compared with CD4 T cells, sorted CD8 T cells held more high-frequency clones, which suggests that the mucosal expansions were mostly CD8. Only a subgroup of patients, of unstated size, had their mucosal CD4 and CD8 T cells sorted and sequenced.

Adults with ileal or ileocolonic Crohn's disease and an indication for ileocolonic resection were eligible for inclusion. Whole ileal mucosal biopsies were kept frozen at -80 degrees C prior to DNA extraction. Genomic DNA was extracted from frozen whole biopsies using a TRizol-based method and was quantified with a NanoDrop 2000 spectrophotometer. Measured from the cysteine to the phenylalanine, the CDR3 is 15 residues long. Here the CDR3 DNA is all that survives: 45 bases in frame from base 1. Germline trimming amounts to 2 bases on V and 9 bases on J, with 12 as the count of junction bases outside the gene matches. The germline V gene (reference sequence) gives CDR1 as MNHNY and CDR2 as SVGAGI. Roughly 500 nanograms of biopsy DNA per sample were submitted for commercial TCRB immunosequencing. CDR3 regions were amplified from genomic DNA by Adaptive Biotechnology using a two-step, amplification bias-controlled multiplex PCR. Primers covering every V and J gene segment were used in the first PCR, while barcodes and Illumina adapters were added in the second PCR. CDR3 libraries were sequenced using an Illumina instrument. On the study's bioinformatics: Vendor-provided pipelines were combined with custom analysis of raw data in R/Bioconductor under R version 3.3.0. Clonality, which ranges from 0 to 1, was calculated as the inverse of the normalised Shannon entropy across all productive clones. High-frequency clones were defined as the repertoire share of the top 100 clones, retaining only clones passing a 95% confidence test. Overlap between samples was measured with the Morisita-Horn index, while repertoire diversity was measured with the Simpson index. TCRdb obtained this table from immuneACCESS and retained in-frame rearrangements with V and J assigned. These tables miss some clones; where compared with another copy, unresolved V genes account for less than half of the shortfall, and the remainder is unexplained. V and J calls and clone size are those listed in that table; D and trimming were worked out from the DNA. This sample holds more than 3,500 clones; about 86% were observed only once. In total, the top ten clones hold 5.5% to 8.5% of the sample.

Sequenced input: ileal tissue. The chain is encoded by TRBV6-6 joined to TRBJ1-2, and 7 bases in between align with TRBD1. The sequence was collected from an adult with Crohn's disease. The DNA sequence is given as TGTGCCAGCAGTTACGCGGACAGGCGACTATCGAGCTACACCTTC. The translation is CASSYADRRLSSYTF.